This entry lists 27 T cell receptor beta chains sequenced from one sample in a study of vaccination effects on CD4 cells after COVID-19 (dated by TCRdb to 2021 to 2024). To identify antigen-specific CD4+ T cell clonotypes by their expansion, the ViraFEST assay first stimulated PBMC with viral peptide pools and then applied TCR sequencing. After around 11 days of culture, CD4+ T cells were isolated with the EasySep CD4+ T cell isolation kit. PCR-confirmed SARS-CoV-2 infection had occurred in convalescent patients between March and December 2020, before the Alpha, Beta and Delta variants emerged in the United States. Preparation of the library involved the immunoSEQ multiplex PCR assay. The source is immuneACCESS, and TCRdb retained only in-frame sequences with V and J called. Part of the clones is not carried over; for the studies checked, unresolved V genes explain less than half of this, and the remainder is unexplained. The sample includes 26,000 or so clones, with about 84% observed a single time. The ten largest account for roughly a sixth of the sample.

No antigen has been assigned to these receptors. Specimen: CD4+ T cells from PBMCs cultured with HCoV-NL63 spike peptides, collected before COVID-19 vaccination. The sample's cell subset or site label is to be understood as: HCoV-NL63 spike overlapping peptide pool stimulation. These receptors all come from a human donor who had a prior SARS-CoV-2 infection.

J is TRBJ2-6 and V is TRBV5-1, with D hard to call. The CDR3 length is 13 residues. V was clipped by 7 bases and J by 2 bases, with 7 bases between them. Germline V gene data show CDR1 as SGHRS and CDR2 as YFSETQ. CDR3 in amino acids: CASGETGANVLTF. The DNA for the CDR3 is TGCGCCAGCGGGGAAACTGGGGCCAACGTCCTGACTTTC.

The chain combines TRBV6-5 with TRBJ1-2; 8 positions agree with TRBD1. The germline V gene has CDR1 MNHEY and CDR2 SVGAGI. The CDR3 contains 14 residues. V lost 7 bases to trimming and J lost 4 bases; unmatched junction nucleotides: 8. The CDR3: CASTGGNLGYGYTF. The DNA of the CDR3 is TGTGCCAGCACAGGGGGCAACCTTGGCTATGGCTACACCTTC.

The genes are TRBV29-1 and TRBJ2-7, with 7 positions matching TRBD2. There are 13 residues in the CDR3. The junction had 7 bases not matched to a gene; V was cut back by 4 bases and J by 4 bases. CDR1 is SQVTM, CDR2 ANQGSEA, per germline. DNA of the CDR3: TGCAGCGTTGCTGGAGGGGAGGGGTACGAGCAGTACTTC. This encodes CSVAGGEGYEQYF.

The V call is TRBV19, the J call TRBJ1-5; D gene uncertain. V gave up 2 bases and J gave up 2 bases, with 10 bases separating them. The V gene's germline CDR1 is LNHDA and CDR2 SQIVND (reference sequence). The CDR3 has 15 amino acids. CDR3 protein: CASSITGRGNQPQHF. The CDR3 DNA sequence: TGTGCCAGTAGTATAACGGGCCGTGGCAATCAGCCCCAGCATTTT.

A remark on this clone: Other DNA sequences of this sample code for an identical CDR3. This rearrangement joins TRBV15 to TRBJ1-5; D ambiguous. From germline, CDR1 is LNHNV and CDR2 YYDKDF (reference sequence). The CDR3 spans 13 residues. The germline V and J ends were trimmed by 6 bases and 0 bases, with 6 bases remaining between them. CDR3 protein: CATSQYSNQPQHF. The CDR3 nucleotides read TGTGCCACCAGTCAATATAGCAATCAGCCCCAGCATTTT. The full variable domain, with the rest looked up from reference TRBV15 and TRBJ1-5, is DAMVIQNPRYQVTQFGKPVTLSCSQTLNHNVMYWYQQKSSQAPKLLFHYYDKDFNNEADTPDNFQSRRPNTSFCFLDIRSPGLGDTAMYLCATSQYSNQPQHFGDGTRLSIL.

The J gene is TRBJ1-2, the V gene TRBV5-1; the D is unclear. The V end was cut by 0 bases, the J end by 7 bases, with 16 bases between. The CDR3 sequence is 15 residues long. Germline loops: CDR1 SGHRS, CDR2 YFSETQ. The CDR3 here is CASSLGGNGVGGYTF. The DNA of the CDR3 is TGCGCCAGCAGCTTGGGGGGAAACGGCGTCGGTGGCTACACCTTC.

V and J are TRBV27 and TRBJ2-7; the match to TRBD2 covers 13 bases. The germline gives CDR1 MNHEY, CDR2 SMNVEV (reference sequence). CDR3 length equals 14 residues. The V gene end was trimmed by 7 bases and the J gene end by 3 bases; junction bases not matched to a gene: 3. The CDR3 region is CASTRLAGGYEQYF. The CDR3 nucleotides read TGTGCCAGCACCCGACTAGCGGGAGGCTACGAGCAGTACTTC.

The chain is built from TRBV18 and TRBJ2-5; 7 bases map to TRBD2. Germline V CDR1 and CDR2: KGHSH, LQKENI. J gave up 3 bases and V 0 bases, and 4 bases lay outside the gene matches. This CDR3 contains 15 residues. CDR3 coding DNA: TGTGCCAGCTCACCACCACCCCTAGCGGAAGAGACCCAGTACTTC. Amino acid sequence: CASSPPPLAEETQYF.

In this sample, this clone turned up a few times. The genes are TRBV7-6 and TRBJ2-2; D may correspond to TRBD1 or TRBD2 (6 bases each). The CDR3 is 15 amino acids. V was pared by 5 bases and J by 5 bases, with 15 bases between. CDR1 is SGHVS, CDR2 FNYEAQ, per germline. The CDR3, as DNA: TGTGCCAGCAGCCCCCTAGGGGGAGGAACCGGGGAGCTGTTTTTT. Protein: CASSPLGGGTGELFF.

The chain combines TRBV2 with TRBJ2-7; possibly TRBD2 for D (5 bases). V was shortened by 2 bases and J by 5 bases, with 19 bases between the two germline ends. Germline V gene sequence: CDR1 SNHLY, CDR2 FYNNEI. The CDR3 loop spans 16 amino acids. This CDR3 is CASSEPRRRGSHEQYF. Written as DNA, the CDR3 is TGTGCCAGCAGTGAACCCCGTCGCAGAGGGAGCCACGAGCAGTACTTC.

This chain connects TRBV18 to TRBJ2-3; 10 positions match TRBD2. Trimming cost V 5 bases and J 5 bases; bases outside gene matches: 7. The CDR3 runs 15 residues. CDR1 and CDR2 from the germline V gene are KGHSH and LQKENI. In DNA, the CDR3 is TGTGCCAGCTCAACAGCGGGGGGGCTAGGAGATACGCAGTATTTT. It translates to CASSTAGGLGDTQYF.

The chain links TRBV18 to TRBJ1-5, with D unclear. The V gene lost 3 bases and the J gene lost 5 bases, with 14 bases spanning the gap. Germline assignment: CDR1 KGHSH and CDR2 LQKENI. This CDR3 is built from 15 residues. DNA for the CDR3: TGTGCCAGCTCACCCGGGATTGGTCGAGATCAGCCCCAGCATTTT. Its translation: CASSPGIGRDQPQHF.

The chain employs TRBV29-1 and TRBJ2-2; D possibly corresponds to TRBD2 (6 bases). The V gene's germline CDR1 is SQVTM and CDR2 ANQGSEA. Trimming removed 4 bases from V and 3 bases from J, with 9 bases in between. The CDR3 loop spans 13 amino acids. This CDR3 reads CSVAGGDTGELFF. In DNA form, the CDR3 reads TGCAGCGTTGCGGGCGGGGACACCGGGGAGCTGTTTTTT.

V and J are TRBV5-6 and TRBJ1-2; no clear D. The germline gives CDR1 SGHDT, CDR2 YYEEEE. This CDR3 region has 13 residues. The V gene lost 3 bases and the J gene lost 6 bases, with 12 bases spanning the gap. CDR3: CASSYLREDGYTF. DNA for the CDR3: TGTGCCAGCAGCTACCTACGGGAGGATGGCTACACCTTC.

This rearrangement joins TRBV6-5 to TRBJ1-1, with a possible D match to TRBD1 (6 bases). The CDR3 loop spans 13 amino acids. V was pared by 4 bases and J by 7 bases, with 13 bases between. The germline CDR1 and CDR2 sequences are MNHEY and SVGAGI. The CDR3 here is CASSLQGRGEAFF. CDR3 nucleotides: TGTGCCAGCAGTTTACAGGGTAGAGGTGAAGCTTTCTTT.

This chain joins TRBV6-2 or TRBV6-3 and TRBJ1-2; 10 nucleotides match TRBD1. Germline CDR1 and CDR2: MNHEY and SVGEGT. This CDR3 has 16 amino acids. V was pared by 6 bases and J by 3 bases, with 10 bases of the junction left unmatched. CDR3 residues: CASSSGTGDIYYGYTF. The CDR3 DNA reads TGTGCCAGCAGCTCCGGGACAGGGGATATCTACTATGGCTACACCTTC.

The chain recombines TRBV10-3 with TRBJ2-2, with 7 bases fitting TRBD2. Germline V gene lookup returns CDR1 ENHRY and CDR2 SYGVKD. This CDR3 has 13 residues. Trimming took 11 bases from V and 6 from J; bases not matched to a gene: 9. CDR3 sequence: CAAREGGSGELFF. The CDR3 nucleotides read TGTGCCGCGAGAGAGGGAGGGTCCGGGGAGCTGTTTTTT.

This rearrangement joins TRBV25-1 to TRBJ2-6, with D possibly matching TRBD1 (6 bases). Germline lookup yields CDR1 MGHDK and CDR2 SYGVNS. Trimming took 4 bases from V and 1 from J, leaving 8 bases between them. The CDR3 is 15 amino acids. This CDR3 reads CASSGGTSGANVLTF. The CDR3 DNA follows: TGTGCCAGCAGTGGAGGGACATCTGGGGCCAACGTCCTGACTTTC.

V is TRBV10-3 and J is TRBJ1-5; D might be TRBD1 (5 bases). This CDR3 is 13 amino acids long. V was pared by 11 bases and J by 7 bases, with 18 bases between. CDR1 is ENHRY and CDR2 is SYGVKD in the germline V gene. The CDR3 coding sequence is TGTGCCGCGGATGGGGGGGGTGGGCAGCCCCAGCATTTT. Translating gives CAADGGGGQPQHF.

CDR3 loop: CASSLGLTGGYF. For the CDR3, the DNA is TGTGCCAGCAGCTTGGGGCTGACGGGGGGTTACTTC. The chain couples TRBV7-2 to TRBJ2-5; 7 positions agree with TRBD2. The CDR3 runs 12 residues. V was clipped by 3 bases and J by 14 bases; unmatched bases: 9. CDR1 and CDR2 from the germline V gene are SGHTA and FQGNSA.

The CDR3 DNA sequence: TGTGCCAGCAGCGTAGACAGCAACACCGGGGAGCTGTTTTTT. Translated: CASSVDSNTGELFF. The chain employs TRBV11-1 and TRBJ2-2; the D gene is possibly TRBD1 (5 bases). V lost 5 bases and J 2 bases, leaving 9 bases between the germline ends. The CDR3 runs to 14 residues. CDR1 and CDR2 (germline): SGHAT, FQDESV (reference sequence).

The chain combines TRBV5-4 with TRBJ2-1; 10 bases fit TRBD2. The CDR3 is 15 amino acids. Germline V gene lookup returns CDR1 SGHNT and CDR2 YYREEE (reference sequence). Trimming cost V 4 bases and J 3 bases; bases outside gene matches: 4. The CDR3 DNA sequence: TGTGCCAGCAGCCCGCGACTAGCGGGCTACAATGAGCAGTTCTTC. This encodes CASSPRLAGYNEQFF.

The chain employs TRBV11-3 and TRBJ2-2; D not certain. CDR3 length: 14 residues. The germline V gene encodes CDR1 SGHNT and CDR2 YENEEA. V lost 5 bases, J lost 8 bases, and 15 bases lay in between. The CDR3 here is CASSENAEGGELFF. CDR3 coding DNA: TGTGCCAGCAGCGAAAACGCAGAAGGAGGGGAGCTGTTTTTT.

The chain combines TRBV6-2 or TRBV6-3 with TRBJ2-5; D unresolved. This CDR3 is built from 13 residues. The germline V and J ends were trimmed by 4 bases and 1 base, with 7 bases remaining between them. Germline lookup yields CDR1 MNHEY and CDR2 SVGEGT. CDR3 nucleotide sequence: TGTGCCAGCAGTTGGAATGTCCAAGAGACCCAGTACTTC. The encoded protein is CASSWNVQETQYF.

The sample holds a few counts of this clone. The genes are TRBV27 and TRBJ2-3, with D unresolved. The V end lost 5 bases, the J end lost 5 bases, and 11 bases lay between the germline ends. CDR1 is MNHEY, CDR2 SMNVEV, per germline (reference sequence). The CDR3 consists of 13 residues. CDR3 bases: TGTGCCAGCAGTCCCCTGAGTAGAGATACGCAGTATTTT. It codes for CASSPLSRDTQYF.

This clone was found once. This chain links TRBV5-1 with TRBJ2-5; no firm D call. Per the germline V gene, CDR1 is SGHRS and CDR2 is YFSETQ. Trimming took 4 bases from V and 5 from J, leaving 15 bases between them. The length of the CDR3 is 14 residues. DNA for the CDR3: TGCGCCAGCAGCCCGGGCCTCCCGGGCGAGACCCAGTACTTC. It encodes CASSPGLPGETQYF.

CDR3 sequence: CASSPTRSRDYNEQFF. The CDR3 bases are TGTGCCAGCAGCCCCACGAGGTCTAGAGACTACAATGAGCAGTTCTTC. The rearrangement joins TRBV7-9 to TRBJ2-1; D unclear. The CDR3 loop spans 16 amino acids. Per germline, CDR1 SEHNR and CDR2 FQNEAQ (reference sequence). Trimming removed 5 bases from V and 3 bases from J, with 17 bases in between.